This T cell receptor beta chain stems from a study of shared clonotypes between healthy human individuals. The CDR3 loop spans 16 amino acids. Germline assignment: CDR1 LNHDA and CDR2 SQIVND (reference sequence). After removal of 4 bases from V and 4 bases from J, the junction contained 8 bases not matched to a gene. Assay: immunoSEQ multiplex PCR; the TCRdb copy retains only in-frame clones and omits some. The table lists approximately 2,000,000 clones, 85% to 95% of them singletons, with more than 1.5% in the top ten. Naive-designated CD8 cells lacked CD45RO, were positively enriched for CCR7, and omitted terminally differentiated effector memory CD45RA+ cells.

J is TRBJ2-1 and V is TRBV19, with TRBD2 matching 9 bases. This clonotype was obtained from a man between 18 and 29 years old in good health. Some clones in this sample may be carry-over from other donors' samples. The source material was naive CD8+ T cells from PBMCs. CDR3 amino acids: CASSTEGGRVYNEQFF. The CDR3 DNA reads as TGTGCCAGTAGTACAGAAGGCGGGAGGGTTTACAATGAGCAGTTCTTC.